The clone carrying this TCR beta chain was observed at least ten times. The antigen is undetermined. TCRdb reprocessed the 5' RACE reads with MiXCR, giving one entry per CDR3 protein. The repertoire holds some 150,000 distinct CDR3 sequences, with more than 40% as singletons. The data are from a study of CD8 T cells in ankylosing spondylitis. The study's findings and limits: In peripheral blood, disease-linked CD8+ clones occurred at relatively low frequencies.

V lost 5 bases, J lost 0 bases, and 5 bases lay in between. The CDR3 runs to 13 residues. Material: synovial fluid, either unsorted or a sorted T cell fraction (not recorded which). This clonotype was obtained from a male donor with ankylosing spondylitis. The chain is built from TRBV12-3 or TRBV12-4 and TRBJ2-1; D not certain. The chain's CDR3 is CASSPSSYNEQFF. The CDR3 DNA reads TGTGCCAGCAGTCCGAGCTCCTACAATGAGCAGTTCTTC.